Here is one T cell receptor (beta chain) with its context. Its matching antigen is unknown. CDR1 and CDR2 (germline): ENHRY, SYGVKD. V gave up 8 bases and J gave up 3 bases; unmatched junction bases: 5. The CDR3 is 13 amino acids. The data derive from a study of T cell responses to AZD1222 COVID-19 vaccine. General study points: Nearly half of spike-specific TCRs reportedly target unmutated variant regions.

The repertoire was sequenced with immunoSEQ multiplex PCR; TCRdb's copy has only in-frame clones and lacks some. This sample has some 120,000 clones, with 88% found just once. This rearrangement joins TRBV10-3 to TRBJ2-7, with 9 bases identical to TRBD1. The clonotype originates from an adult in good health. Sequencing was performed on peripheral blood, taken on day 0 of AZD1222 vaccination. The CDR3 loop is CAIRDRVVYEQYF. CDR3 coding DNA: TGTGCCATCCGGGACAGGGTAGTCTACGAGCAGTACTTC.